Listed here are 30 T cell receptor beta chains from one sample, sequenced in a study of cytomegalovirus exposure and HLA in healthy donors. Assay used: immunoSEQ multiplex PCR; TCRdb lists only in-frame clones, some missing. This table holds about 110,000 clones, 86% found once. Sequences were obtained from PBMCs. The receptors were gathered from a woman aged 18 to 35 in good health and CMV-seropositive.

In DNA form, the CDR3 reads TGCAGCGTAACACAGGGGGCGAACACTGAAGCTTTCTTT. Its protein is CSVTQGANTEAFF. The chain recombines TRBV29-1 with TRBJ1-1, with TRBD1 matching over 9 bases. CDR3 size: 13 residues. Germline lookup yields CDR1 SQVTM and CDR2 ANQGSEA. Germline trimming cut 6 bases from V and 1 base from J; bases unmatched to any gene: 3.

The chain employs TRBV28 and TRBJ1-6; possibly TRBD1 for D (5 bases). V was shortened by 6 bases and J by 4 bases, with 16 bases between the two germline ends. CDR1 and CDR2 (germline): MDHEN, SYDVKM. This CDR3 spans 16 amino acids. The DNA of the CDR3 is TGTGCCAGCAGCTCGACAGAATCGACTTATAATTCACCCCTCCACTTT. Residues: CASSSTESTYNSPLHF.

The chain couples TRBV5-1 to TRBJ2-7; 9 bases agree with TRBD1. Unmatched junction bases numbered 5, after V lost 2 bases and J lost 2 bases. The CDR3 covers 15 residues. Per germline, CDR1 SGHRS and CDR2 YFSETQ. CDR3 DNA: TGCGCCAGCAGCTTAGGACAGGGGAACCCCTACGAGCAGTACTTC. Protein sequence: CASSLGQGNPYEQYF.

CDR3 sequence reads: CASSLGDSGGYEQYF. The CDR3 DNA reads TGTGCCAGCAGCTTAGGGGATAGCGGGGGCTACGAGCAGTACTTC. This sequence joins TRBV11-2 and TRBJ2-7, with TRBD2 matching 9 bases. V gave up 1 base and J gave up 3 bases; unmatched junction bases: 4. The CDR3 has 15 residues. Germline V lookup: CDR1 SGHAT, CDR2 FQNNGV.

The chain has TRBV5-6 and TRBJ1-2; no firm D call. This CDR3 has 15 amino acids. V was shortened by 4 bases and J by 3 bases, with 16 bases between the two germline ends. Per germline, CDR1 SGHDT and CDR2 YYEEEE. In nucleotides, the CDR3 is TGTGCCAGCAGCCCCACCGGCCTGGCGGACTATGGCTACACCTTC. Protein sequence: CASSPTGLADYGYTF.

This chain uses TRBV28 with TRBJ1-1; possible D gene TRBD1, 5 bases. Germline V CDR1 and CDR2: MDHEN, SYDVKM. V was trimmed by 8 bases and J by 6 bases, leaving 19 bases between them. The CDR3 length is 14 residues. The DNA of the CDR3 is TGTGCCAGCTCTCTCCTGCCTGGGGGGGCTGAAGCTTTCTTT. It codes for CASSLLPGGAEAFF.

The rearrangement links TRBV20-1 to TRBJ1-1, with unresolved D. CDR3 size: 11 residues. V was pared by 1 base and J by 6 bases, with 6 bases between. Looked up from germline, CDR1 is DFQATT and CDR2 is SNEGSKA (reference sequence). The chain's CDR3 is CSARASAEAFF. The CDR3 nucleotides read TGCAGTGCTAGAGCTTCTGCTGAAGCTTTCTTT.

This chain connects TRBV6-5 to TRBJ2-1, with D maybe TRBD1 (6 bases). The CDR3 contains 12 residues. V lost 6 bases, J lost 6 bases, and 9 bases lay in between. Germline CDR1 is MNHEY and CDR2 is SVGAGI. DNA of the CDR3: TGTGCCAGCAGCAGACAGGCCAATGAGCAGTTCTTC. Protein sequence: CASSRQANEQFF.

The chain carries TRBV5-1 and TRBJ2-1; maybe TRBD1 (6 bases). The CDR3 extends over 14 amino acids. V was trimmed by 6 bases and J by 7 bases, leaving 17 bases between them. Germline CDR1 is SGHRS and CDR2 is YFSETQ. The DNA of the CDR3 is TGCGCCAGCACCGGGAAGGGGGTAGTGAATGAGCAGTTCTTC. It is translated as CASTGKGVVNEQFF.

The chain carries TRBV9 and TRBJ1-1; 7 bases are shared with TRBD1. The CDR3 loop spans 13 amino acids. Germline V gene data show CDR1 as SGDLS and CDR2 as YYNGEE. V gave up 5 bases and J gave up 7 bases; unmatched junction bases: 8. The CDR3 loop is CASRDTSGGEAFF. The CDR3 nucleotides read TGTGCCAGCAGAGACACCTCAGGGGGTGAAGCTTTCTTT.

The chain employs TRBV4-1 and TRBJ1-5; D is perhaps TRBD1 (5 bases). The CDR3 runs to 15 residues. The germline CDR1 and CDR2 sequences are MGHRA and YSYEKL. V lost 0 bases, J lost 2 bases, and 8 bases lay in between. The CDR3 DNA reads as TGCGCCAGCAGCCAAGAGGGGGGGGGCAATCAGCCCCAGCATTTT. Translated: CASSQEGGGNQPQHF.

This chain joins TRBV27 and TRBJ2-1, with 8 bases lining up with TRBD1. The CDR3 is made up of 15 amino acids. Germline values: CDR1 MNHEY, CDR2 SMNVEV (reference sequence). J was trimmed by 5 bases and V by 4 bases; bases with no gene match: 7. CDR3 amino acids: CASSWGQVGNNEQFF. CDR3 DNA sequence: TGTGCCAGCAGTTGGGGACAGGTGGGCAACAATGAGCAGTTCTTC.

V and J are TRBV11-2 and TRBJ1-4; D gene unclear. The CDR3 totals 13 residues. CDR1 and CDR2 (germline): SGHAT, FQNNGV. V dropped 3 bases and J dropped 6 bases, with 8 bases sitting between them. CDR3 residues: CASSFILDEKLFF. CDR3 DNA: TGTGCCAGCAGCTTTATCCTAGATGAAAAACTGTTTTTT. Complete variable domain (other parts from reference TRBV11-2 and TRBJ1-4): EAGVAQSPRYKIIEKRQSVAFWCNPISGHATLYWYQQILGQGPKLLIQFQNNGVVDDSQLPKDRFSAERLKGVDSTLKIQPAKLEDSAVYLCASSFILDEKLFFGSGTQLSVL.

The V gene is TRBV10-3, the J gene TRBJ1-4; no firm D call. V was cut by 10 bases and J by 0 bases, with 6 bases left in between. The CDR3 has 12 residues. Germline V gives CDR1 ENHRY, CDR2 SYGVKD. This CDR3 reads CATGATNEKLFF. The DNA for the CDR3 is TGTGCCACGGGTGCAACTAATGAAAAACTGTTTTTT.

J is TRBJ2-7 and V is TRBV28; 9 nucleotides agree with TRBD2. J gave up 1 base and V 4 bases, and 11 bases lay outside the gene matches. The CDR3 has 17 residues. CDR1 MDHEN and CDR2 SYDVKM come from the germline V gene. The CDR3 bases are TGTGCCAGCAGTTCCGGACTAGCGAGAGGGGGATCCTACGAGCAGTACTTC. Protein sequence: CASSSGLARGGSYEQYF.

The chain combines TRBV4-1 with TRBJ2-1; 11 nucleotides match TRBD2. This CDR3 is built from 18 residues. Germline V gene sequence: CDR1 MGHRA, CDR2 YSYEKL. V lost 2 bases and J lost 7; bases outside the gene matches: 13. In nucleotides, the CDR3 is TGCGCCAGCAGCCAACCCCGGGGTAGCGGGAGGGCCCAGAATGAGCAGTTCTTC. Amino acids: CASSQPRGSGRAQNEQFF.

The rearrangement joins TRBV9 to TRBJ1-4; D gene uncertain. CDR3 length equals 15 residues. Germline values: CDR1 SGDLS, CDR2 YYNGEE. The V end lost 2 bases, the J end lost 8 bases, and 16 bases lay between the germline ends. CDR3 protein: CASSVSIEEGEKLFF. In nucleotides, the CDR3 is TGTGCCAGCAGCGTTTCGATAGAGGAGGGAGAAAAACTGTTTTTT.

The chain recombines TRBV27 with TRBJ2-3, with 8 nucleotides matching TRBD2. The CDR3 totals 15 residues. J gave up 1 base and V 8 bases, and 8 bases lay outside the gene matches. Germline values: CDR1 MNHEY, CDR2 SMNVEV (reference sequence). CDR3 coding DNA: TGTGCCAGCGGGTATAGCGGGACTGGCACAGATACGCAGTATTTT. Encoded protein: CASGYSGTGTDTQYF.

This chain joins TRBV4-1 and TRBJ2-1; D perhaps matches TRBD2 (6 bases). V gave up 4 bases and J gave up 10 bases, with 20 bases separating them. CDR3 length: 15 residues. CDR1 and CDR2 (germline): MGHRA, YSYEKL. The CDR3 sequence is CASSRDGGPLWEQFF. Written as DNA, the CDR3 is TGCGCCAGCAGCCGGGACGGGGGACCTCTTTGGGAGCAGTTCTTC.

In this sample, this clone turned up a few times. The chain has TRBV30 and TRBJ2-2; D possibly corresponds to TRBD2 (6 bases). Trimming removed 0 bases at V and 6 bases at J, with 17 bases between. Germline lookup yields CDR1 GTSNPN and CDR2 SVGIG (reference sequence). The CDR3 contains 16 residues. The CDR3 loop reads CAWSVLGGVIAGELFF. Here the CDR3 DNA reads TGTGCCTGGAGTGTACTGGGGGGAGTGATCGCCGGGGAGCTGTTTTTT. Full variable domain (outside the CDR3, taken from reference TRBV30 and TRBJ2-2): SQTIHQWPATLVQPVGSPLSLECTVEGTSNPNLYWYRQAAGRGLQLLFYSVGIGQISSEVPQNLSASRPQDRQFILSSKKLLLSDSGFYLCAWSVLGGVIAGELFFGEGSRLTVL.

This rearrangement joins TRBV27 to TRBJ1-1; D gene ambiguous. V dropped 7 bases and J dropped 2 bases, with 14 bases sitting between them. The germline CDR1 and CDR2 sequences are MNHEY and SMNVEV (reference sequence). This CDR3 region has 14 residues. DNA for the CDR3: TGTGCCAGCACATCAAACAGTATCAACACTGAAGCTTTCTTT. This codes for CASTSNSINTEAFF.

The chain links TRBV19 to TRBJ1-5; D may be TRBD1 (6 bases). Trimming removed 7 bases from V and 7 bases from J, with 17 bases in between. There are 14 residues in the CDR3. Germline V gives CDR1 LNHDA, CDR2 SQIVND (reference sequence). DNA for the CDR3: TGTGCCAGTACCGCAGGGAGGGGGACACAGCCCCAGCATTTT. It translates to CASTAGRGTQPQHF.

V gene TRBV19 combines with J gene TRBJ2-1, with 7 bases matching TRBD2. This CDR3 has 14 amino acids. Losses at the gene ends were 3 bases for V and 6 bases for J; bases not matched to a gene: 5. CDR1 LNHDA and CDR2 SQIVND come from the germline V gene (reference sequence). CDR3 nucleotides: TGTGCCAGTAGTATGACTAGCTGGACCAATGAGCAGTTCTTC. Translation: CASSMTSWTNEQFF.

The genes are TRBV4-1 and TRBJ2-7, with 14 bases that match TRBD2. The V and J ends lost 1 base and 4 bases, in that order; junction bases with no gene match: 15. The CDR3 loop spans 20 amino acids. Germline V gives CDR1 MGHRA, CDR2 YSYEKL. CDR3 DNA sequence: TGCGCCAGCAGCCAAGGTCCGGGACTAGCGGGAGTAGTGGGTCGGTACGAGCAGTACTTC. Translation gives CASSQGPGLAGVVGRYEQYF.

This chain joins TRBV29-1 and TRBJ1-1; D is perhaps TRBD1 (6 bases). CDR3 length: 12 amino acids. Trimming removed 2 bases at V and 10 bases at J, with 14 bases between. CDR1 and CDR2 (germline): SQVTM, ANQGSEA. The CDR3 DNA reads TGCAGCGTTGAATCTGGGGGGGCCGGAGCTTTCTTT. It is translated as CSVESGGAGAFF.

The V and J genes are TRBV5-6 and TRBJ2-7, with 8 bases fitting TRBD2. V dropped 2 bases and J dropped 3; count of bases not matched to a gene: 4. The CDR3 consists of 14 residues. Germline V gene lookup returns CDR1 SGHDT and CDR2 YYEEEE. CDR3 nucleotide sequence: TGTGCCAGCAGCTTAGCGGGAGAGGTCTACGAGCAGTACTTC. This sequence encodes CASSLAGEVYEQYF. The full variable domain, in which reference TRBV5-6 and TRBJ2-7 provide the parts outside the CDR3, is DAGVTQSPTHLIKTRGQQVTLRCSPKSGHDTVSWYQQALGQGPQFIFQYYEEEERQRGNFPDRFSGHQFPNYSSELNVNALLLGDSALYLCASSLAGEVYEQYFGPGTRLTVT.

The chain carries TRBV4-1 and TRBJ1-2; 7 nucleotides line up with TRBD1. Germline V gene sequence: CDR1 MGHRA, CDR2 YSYEKL. This CDR3 comprises 14 residues. V shed 5 bases and J 1 base; nucleotides not matched to a gene: 4. This CDR3 reads CASSAGQLNYGYTF. The CDR3 nucleotides are TGCGCCAGCAGCGCGGGACAGCTTAACTATGGCTACACCTTC.

The V and J genes are TRBV5-5 and TRBJ2-5, with 8 bases that match TRBD1. The CDR3 spans 14 residues. The V and J ends lost 4 bases and 3 bases, in that order; junction bases with no gene match: 5. Germline values: CDR1 SGHKS, CDR2 YYEKEE (reference sequence). As DNA, the CDR3 is TGTGCCAGCAGCCAACCGGGACAGGAAGAGACCCAGTACTTC. Its protein product is CASSQPGQEETQYF.

The chain has TRBV5-1 and TRBJ1-1, with TRBD1 identical over 10 bases. This CDR3 has 15 amino acids. Germline CDR1 is SGHRS and CDR2 is YFSETQ. Unmatched junction bases numbered 7, after V lost 3 bases and J lost 5 bases. This CDR3 is CASSWGSGQGTEAFF. The CDR3 DNA reads as TGCGCCAGCAGCTGGGGCTCGGGACAGGGGACTGAAGCTTTCTTT.

The chain uses TRBV21-1 and TRBJ1-1; the D call TRBD1 from the table was never checked on the DNA. TRBV21-1 is a pseudogene. The CDR3 covers 12 residues. The CDR3 nucleotides are TGTGCCAGCAGCTTCAGGGACACTGAAGCTTTCTTT. Its protein product is CASSFRDTEAFF.